These T cell receptor beta chains were read from a single sample in a study of shared T cell receptors in the human thymus. The assay was immunoSEQ multiplex PCR, and TCRdb's table has in-frame clones only and misses some. This table holds 450,000 to 650,000 clones, around 78% found once. This same sample was also taken into another study, of human thymus T cells.

The sample was thymocytes. These receptors were obtained from a boy in the first two years of life with a congenital heart defect. Both conserved end residues are part of each CDR3. D genes are given only for firm matches. Clone size is not always given. Where it is, it says once, few, many or a class for expanded clones.

V gene	D gene	J gene	clone size	CDR3 protein	CDR3 DNA
TRBV27	TRBD1	TRBJ1-1	once	CASSDGTGTEAFF	TGTGCCAGCAGTGACGGGACAGGCACTGAAGCTTTCTTT
TRBV11-3	-	TRBJ2-7	-	CASSVGRSGEQYF	TGTGCCAGCAGCGTAGGGCGGTCGGGCGAGCAGTACTTC
TRBV28	TRBD2	TRBJ2-5	-	CASRPLAGVETQYF	TGTGCCAGCCGTCCACTAGCGGGAGTAGAGACCCAGTACTTC
TRBV27	TRBD1	TRBJ2-7	-	CASSWTGMVYEQYF	TGTGCCAGCAGTTGGACAGGGATGGTCTACGAGCAGTACTTC
TRBV14	-	TRBJ1-2	-	CASSQDASKISGYTF	TGTGCCAGCAGCCAAGATGCCAGTAAAATAAGTGGCTACACCTTC
TRBV27	-	TRBJ2-3	once	CASSRREDTQYF	TGTGCCAGCAGTCGTCGGGAGGATACGCAGTATTTT
TRBV28	-	TRBJ2-1	-	CASSPRSPYNEQFF	TGTGCCAGCAGTCCTAGGAGTCCCTACAATGAGCAGTTCTTC
TRBV5-6	-	TRBJ2-5	-	CASSPGGPGETQYF	TGTGCCAGCAGCCCCGGAGGCCCAGGAGAGACCCAGTACTTC
TRBV30	-	TRBJ2-1	-	CAWSEGNEQFF	TGTGCCTGGAGTGAGGGGAATGAGCAGTTCTTC
TRBV28	-	TRBJ1-5	once	CASSFLNQPQHF	TGTGCCAGCAGTTTCCTTAATCAGCCCCAGCATTTT
TRBV5-1	TRBD2	TRBJ2-5	-	CASSLARERVQETQYF	TGCGCCAGCAGCTTGGCGCGGGAGAGGGTCCAAGAGACCCAGTACTTC
TRBV27	-	TRBJ2-1	-	CASSRSTVVASDVEQFF	TGTGCCAGCAGTCGGTCGACGGTGGTAGCGTCAGATGTCGAGCAGTTCTTC
TRBV5-6	-	TRBJ2-6	-	CASSLEVSRGGANVLTF	TGTGCCAGCAGCTTGGAGGTCAGCAGGGGCGGGGCCAACGTCCTGACTTTC
TRBV15	-	TRBJ2-3	once	CATSRDPGGEDTQYF	TGTGCCACCAGCAGAGATCCAGGAGGAGAAGATACGCAGTATTTT
TRBV2	-	TRBJ1-1	once	CASSEDLDIPMNTEAFF	TGTGCCAGCAGTGAAGATTTGGACATCCCCATGAACACTGAAGCTTTCTTT
TRBV15	-	TRBJ1-4	-	CATPGQTGGPEKLFF	TGTGCCACGCCTGGACAGACGGGAGGGCCTGAAAAACTGTTTTTT
TRBV9	-	TRBJ1-3	-	CASSVEEGSASGNTIYF	TGTGCCAGCAGCGTAGAGGAAGGCAGCGCCTCCGGAAACACCATATATTTT
TRBV5-1	TRBD2	TRBJ2-1	few	CASSLTSGRGFSYNEQFF	TGCGCCAGCAGCTTGACTAGCGGGAGGGGGTTTTCCTACAATGAGCAGTTCTTC
TRBV5-5	TRBD2	TRBJ2-1	-	CASSLRPGGEQFF	TGTGCCAGCAGCTTAAGGCCGGGGGGTGAGCAGTTCTTC
TRBV27	TRBD2	TRBJ2-1	-	CASSPKAGGPSEFF	TGTGCCAGCAGTCCTAAAGCGGGAGGGCCATCGGAGTTCTTC
TRBV5-1	TRBD2	TRBJ2-7	few	CASSLAASGSNAYEQYF	TGCGCCAGCAGCTTGGCGGCTAGCGGGAGTAATGCCTACGAGCAGTACTTC
TRBV11-3	TRBD2	TRBJ2-7	once	CASSHTLAELRHEQYF	TGTGCCAGCAGCCATACTCTAGCGGAGCTTAGACACGAGCAGTACTTC
TRBV27	TRBD1	TRBJ1-3	-	CASSASRGVSGNTIYF	TGTGCCAGCAGTGCAAGCAGGGGGGTCTCTGGAAACACCATATATTTT
TRBV18	-	TRBJ2-5	-	CASSPVIRLVEQYQETQYF	TGTGCCAGCTCACCGGTAATCAGACTAGTCGAGCAGTACCAAGAGACCCAGTACTTC
TRBV28	-	TRBJ2-7	-	CASRLDSYEQYF	TGTGCCAGCAGACTTGACTCCTACGAGCAGTACTTC
TRBV30	-	TRBJ2-7	-	CAWSSHAESSYEQCF	TGTGCCTGGAGTTCCCACGCGGAGAGCTCCTACGAGCAGTGCTTC